This TCR beta chain emerged from a study of CD8+CD57+ T cells in acquired aplastic anemia. Turning to the study itself: The average for DNA from sorted CD4+ and CD8+ cells was 3 to 3.5 ug. On average, healthy donors gave about 10.8 million reads for CD4+ cells.

The V gene end was trimmed by 5 bases and the J gene end by 3 bases; junction bases not matched to a gene: 4. This CDR3 contains 14 residues. Germline lookup yields CDR1 MNHNS and CDR2 SASEGT. The sample holds many counts of this clonotype. CDR3 and TCR beta VDJ profiling relied on genomic DNA as the template. In TCRdb, the reads were re-called with MiXCR into one record per CDR3 protein. The table lists some 190,000 distinct CDR3 sequences, around 45% of them singletons. The chain has TRBV6-1 and TRBJ2-7; 10 bases align to TRBD1. What was sequenced was sorted CD4+, CD8+, or CD8+CD57+ T cells (not recorded which) from PBMCs. The TCR was taken from a human donor in good health. The CDR3 nucleotides read TGTGCCAGCAGTCCCGGGACAGGGGTCTACGAGCAGTACTTC. Its translation: CASSPGTGVYEQYF.